This T cell receptor beta chain emerged from a study of T cell repertoires in cytomegalovirus infection. Whole-study context: Indications of both CMV infection and matching HLA type were provided by public TCR beta signatures. Overall study results and limits: Cumulative public TCR beta family frequency identified CMV carriers with the relevant HLA. The ex vivo response was dominated by HLA-C-restricted CMV-specific TCR beta clonotypes.

MiXCR, run by TCRdb on the reads, gives a single entry per CDR3 protein. The repertoire holds hundreds of thousands of distinct CDR3 sequences, with roughly a third as singletons. The sample holds many counts of this clonotype. Its antigen is not known. The ends were cut back, 1 base at V and 7 bases at J, with 8 bases in the middle. Looked up from germline, CDR1 is SGHTA and CDR2 is FQGNSA. This CDR3 has 14 amino acids. The sequence derives from a human donor in good health (CMV status not recorded). Some clones in this sample may be carry-over from other donors' samples. Sample: cultured PBMCs, taken from culture after CMV antigen stimulation. This chain connects TRBV7-2 to TRBJ1-6; D is uncertain. The CDR3 loop reads CASSLVPENSPLHF. In DNA form, the CDR3 reads TGTGCCAGCAGCTTAGTTCCAGAAAATTCACCCCTCCACTTT.